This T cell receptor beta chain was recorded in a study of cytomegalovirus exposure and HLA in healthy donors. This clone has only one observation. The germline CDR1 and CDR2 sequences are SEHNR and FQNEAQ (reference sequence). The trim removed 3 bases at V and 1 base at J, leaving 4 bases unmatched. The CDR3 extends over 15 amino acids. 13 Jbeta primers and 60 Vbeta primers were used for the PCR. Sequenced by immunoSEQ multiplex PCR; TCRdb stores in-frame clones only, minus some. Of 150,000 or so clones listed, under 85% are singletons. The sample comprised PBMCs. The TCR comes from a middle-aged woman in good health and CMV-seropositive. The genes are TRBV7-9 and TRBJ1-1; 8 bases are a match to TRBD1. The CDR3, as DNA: TGTGCCAGCAGCTTTACAGGGGGAGAGAACACTGAAGCTTTCTTT. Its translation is CASSFTGGENTEAFF.